These 31 T cell receptor beta chains were all obtained from the same sample, sequenced in a study of Ad26.COV2.S vaccination and SARS-CoV-2 variants. Treatment denoted: about 20 received Ad26.COV2.S at low or high dose, single or two shots; roughly five received placebo; per-sample allocation not given. Sampling happened 63 days after the first vaccine or placebo injection. Assay used: immunoSEQ multiplex PCR; TCRdb lists only in-frame clones, some missing. The profile shows more than 300,000 clones, 85% of them singletons. The sample consisted of peripheral blood, taken in a trial of Ad26.COV2.S vaccine versus placebo. The receptors stem from a person between 18 and 59 years old who received the Ad26.COV2.S COVID-19 vaccine or a placebo.

This chain joins TRBV7-3 and TRBJ1-6; D is unclear. V was shortened by 2 bases and J by 9 bases, with 17 bases between the two germline ends. Germline loops: CDR1 SGHTA, CDR2 FQGTGA. The CDR3 is 16 residues long. CDR3: CASSLGKGGPGSPLHF. The DNA for the CDR3 is TGTGCCAGCAGCTTAGGGAAGGGCGGGCCTGGTTCACCCCTCCACTTT.

The DNA for the CDR3 is TGTGCCAGCAGCGTAGGCCCTGAGGGGGGAAACACCATATATTTT. Translating gives CASSVGPEGGNTIYF. V and J are TRBV9 and TRBJ1-3; D possibly corresponds to TRBD1 (5 bases). The CDR3 has 15 amino acids. Trimming removed 0 bases from V and 4 bases from J, with 11 bases in between. Germline V CDR1 and CDR2: SGDLS, YYNGEE.

V and J are TRBV5-6 and TRBJ1-2; no firm D call. Germline CDR1 and CDR2: SGHDT and YYEEEE. V gave up 2 bases and J gave up 6 bases, with 17 bases separating them. The CDR3 loop spans 15 amino acids. Here the CDR3 DNA reads TGTGCCAGCAGCTTCGGCCCACGCCCCGGAGATGGCTACACCTTC. It is translated as CASSFGPRPGDGYTF.

This chain links TRBV5-4 with TRBJ2-5, with 8 bases that match TRBD2. Trimming at V came to 1 base and at J to 4 bases, leaving 6 bases not matched to a gene. Germline CDR1 is SGHNT and CDR2 is YYREEE (reference sequence). The CDR3 has 15 residues. The CDR3 DNA is TGTGCCAGCAGCTTGTTTGGACTAGCAGGAGAGACCCAGTACTTC. Protein product: CASSLFGLAGETQYF.

The V call is TRBV2, the J call TRBJ2-5, with D perhaps matching TRBD2 (5 bases). CDR3 length: 12 amino acids. V lost 7 bases and J lost 5, with 11 bases in between. Germline V lookup: CDR1 SNHLY, CDR2 FYNNEI. DNA for the CDR3: TGTGCCAGCAACTTTGAGCGGGAGACCCAGTACTTC. This encodes CASNFERETQYF. The whole variable domain, filled in from reference TRBV2 and TRBJ2-5, reads EPEVTQTPSHQVTQMGQEVILRCVPISNHLYFYWYRQILGQKVEFLVSFYNNEISEKSEIFDDQFSVERPDGSNFTLKIRSTKLEDSAMYFCASNFERETQYFGPGTRLLVL.

The CDR3 DNA sequence: TGTGCCAGCAGTTTAGGACTGGGACAGCATAGCAATCAGCCCCAGCATTTT. Translated, it gives CASSLGLGQHSNQPQHF. The gene calls are TRBV28 and TRBJ1-5; 7 bases match TRBD1. Germline V lookup: CDR1 MDHEN, CDR2 SYDVKM. V lost 2 bases and J lost 0; bases outside the gene matches: 7. This CDR3 has 17 residues. The full variable domain, in which reference TRBV28 and TRBJ1-5 provide the parts outside the CDR3, is DVKVTQSSRYLVKRTGEKVFLECVQDMDHENMFWYRQDPGLGLRLIYFSYDVKMKEKGDIPEGYSVSREKKERFSLILESASTNQTSMYLCASSLGLGQHSNQPQHFGDGTRLSIL.

The chain has TRBV15 and TRBJ2-7, with 8 nucleotides matching TRBD2. Per the germline V gene, CDR1 is LNHNV and CDR2 is YYDKDF (reference sequence). V was clipped by 4 bases and J by 3 bases; unmatched bases: 2. The CDR3 contains 13 residues. CDR3 residues: CATSIRGGYEQYF. The CDR3 coding sequence is TGTGCCACCAGCATTCGGGGGGGCTACGAGCAGTACTTC.

The V gene is TRBV30, the J gene TRBJ1-2, with no clear D. Trimming cost V 2 bases and J 6 bases, with 16 bases left between them. Germline assignment: CDR1 GTSNPN and CDR2 SVGIG (reference sequence). The CDR3 has 14 amino acids. The CDR3 sequence is CAWSLLDSTHGYTF. As DNA, the CDR3 is TGTGCCTGGAGTTTGCTTGACTCAACTCATGGCTACACCTTC.

The chain links TRBV4-2 to TRBJ1-4; maybe TRBD1 (5 bases). The CDR3 is 15 amino acids. Per germline, CDR1 LGHNA and CDR2 YNFKEQ. Trimming cost V 1 base and J 6 bases, with 12 bases left between them. CDR3 amino acids: CASSQADRRDEKLFF. The CDR3, as DNA: TGTGCCAGCAGCCAAGCCGACAGAAGGGATGAAAAACTGTTTTTT.

The chain links TRBV10-2 to TRBJ1-2, with 7 positions matching TRBD1. Germline assignment: CDR1 WSHSY and CDR2 SAAADI. This CDR3 is built from 13 residues. Germline trimming cut 4 bases from V and 2 bases from J; bases unmatched to any gene: 1. The CDR3 DNA follows: TGCGCCAGCAGTGGGACAGGAAACTATGGCTACACCTTC. Translated: CASSGTGNYGYTF.

This sequence joins TRBV3-1 (or the pseudogene TRBV3-2) and TRBJ2-1, with D perhaps matching TRBD2 (5 bases). Between the trimmed V and J ends, which lost 1 base and 5 bases, there was a span of 12 bases. The CDR3 is 15 residues long. Germline lookup yields CDR1 LGHDT and CDR2 YNNKEL (reference sequence). DNA for the CDR3: TGTGCCAGCAGCCAAGGATTCGACGGGAACAATGAGCAGTTCTTC. Translation: CASSQGFDGNNEQFF.

The genes are TRBV9 and TRBJ1-4, with D possibly matching TRBD1 (5 bases). The V and J ends lost 0 bases and 5 bases respectively, with 14 bases between them. CDR1 and CDR2 (germline): SGDLS, YYNGEE. The CDR3 contains 16 residues. This chain's CDR3 is CASSVGSGKGNEKLFF. CDR3 coding DNA: TGTGCCAGCAGCGTAGGTTCCGGGAAGGGGAATGAAAAACTGTTTTTT.

This chain connects TRBV12-3 or TRBV12-4 to TRBJ2-3, with D possibly matching TRBD2 (6 bases). Trimming removed 6 bases from V and 6 bases from J, with 13 bases in between. The CDR3 spans 13 residues. The CDR3 DNA is TGTGCCAGCAGACCTGGGGGGTCGGATACGCAGTATTTT. As protein: CASRPGGSDTQYF.

This sequence joins TRBV2 and TRBJ2-1; D possibly corresponds to TRBD1 (6 bases). The CDR3 contains 12 residues. The V and J ends lost 6 bases and 8 bases respectively, with 11 bases between them. Germline V CDR1 and CDR2: SNHLY, FYNNEI. Here the CDR3 reads CASRQGIHEQFF. CDR3 nucleotide sequence: TGTGCCAGCAGGCAGGGGATCCATGAGCAGTTCTTC.

The chain links TRBV9 to TRBJ2-3; D might be TRBD2 (5 bases). The CDR3 length is 13 residues. V shed 4 bases and J shed 1 base, with 7 bases lying between them. Germline V gene sequence: CDR1 SGDLS, CDR2 YYNGEE. The CDR3 loop is CASSLLGTDTQYF. CDR3 nucleotide sequence: TGTGCCAGCAGCCTACTAGGCACAGATACGCAGTATTTT.

The chain couples TRBV30 to TRBJ1-2; a possible D gene is TRBD1 (5 bases). Looked up from germline, CDR1 is GTSNPN and CDR2 is SVGIG (reference sequence). The CDR3 is 14 amino acids. Deletions cut 0 bases from V and 3 bases from J, with 11 bases between. Written as DNA, the CDR3 is TGTGCCTGGAGTGTATCGGCCAGGGACTATGGCTACACCTTC. Amino acid sequence: CAWSVSARDYGYTF.

The V call is TRBV5-1, the J call TRBJ1-1; D not certain. The V end lost 1 base, the J end lost 7 bases, and 11 bases lay between the germline ends. CDR3 length equals 13 residues. Germline values: CDR1 SGHRS, CDR2 YFSETQ. The CDR3: CASSLLEAHEAFF. The DNA for the CDR3 is TGCGCCAGCAGCTTGCTTGAGGCGCATGAAGCTTTCTTT.

V usage is TRBV2 and J usage is TRBJ1-5; TRBD1 aligns across 7 bases. V trimming: 7 bases; J trimming: 5 bases; junction bases outside the gene matches: 8. The CDR3 extends over 14 amino acids. The germline V gene encodes CDR1 SNHLY and CDR2 FYNNEI. In DNA form, the CDR3 reads TGTGCCAGCAACCGGGACAGAGGAGATCAGCCCCAGCATTTT. This encodes CASNRDRGDQPQHF.

The chain links TRBV5-1 to TRBJ1-5, with D uncertain. The CDR3 has 14 amino acids. V was pared by 0 bases and J by 4 bases, with 8 bases between. The germline V gene has CDR1 SGHRS and CDR2 YFSETQ. The CDR3 region has the DNA TGCGCCAGCAGCTTGGGGCAGCCAAATCAGCCCCAGCATTTT. Its protein product is CASSLGQPNQPQHF.

This clone occurred once. The rearrangement links TRBV19 to TRBJ2-7; weak D call: TRBD2 (5 bases). CDR3 length: 14 amino acids. Germline CDR1 is LNHDA and CDR2 is SQIVND (reference sequence). V shed 2 bases and J shed 7 bases, with 15 bases lying between them. The CDR3 sequence is CASSIRDGESEQYF. The CDR3 coding sequence is TGTGCCAGTAGTATAAGAGACGGGGAGTCGGAGCAGTACTTC. The full variable domain, completed using reference TRBV19 and TRBJ2-7, is DGGITQSPKYLFRKEGQNVTLSCEQNLNHDAMYWYRQDPGQGLRLIYYSQIVNDFQKGDIAEGYSVSREKKESFPLTVTSAQKNPTAFYLCASSIRDGESEQYFGPGTRLTVT.

The chain has TRBV4-1 and TRBJ1-1; 9 nucleotides align to TRBD1. The germline V gene has CDR1 MGHRA and CDR2 YSYEKL. Trimming removed 2 bases from V and 10 bases from J; junction bases left unmatched: 8. The CDR3 loop spans 14 amino acids. CDR3 amino acids: CASSQWDREDGAFF. Here the CDR3 DNA reads TGCGCCAGCAGCCAATGGGACAGGGAAGATGGAGCTTTCTTT.

This clone was counted only a few times. V is TRBV19 and J is TRBJ2-1, with D possibly matching TRBD1 (5 bases). Germline V CDR1 and CDR2: LNHDA, SQIVND (reference sequence). Trimming shortened V by 5 bases and J by 0 bases, and 8 bases separated the two germline ends. This CDR3 comprises 14 residues. Here the CDR3 DNA reads TGTGCCAGTAGTCGACAGAGCTCCTACAATGAGCAGTTCTTC. Translated: CASSRQSSYNEQFF.

The chain is built from TRBV5-4 and TRBJ2-5; TRBD1 matches 7 bases. From germline, CDR1 is SGHNT and CDR2 YYREEE (reference sequence). The CDR3 runs 15 residues. J gave up 2 bases and V 4 bases, and 8 bases lay outside the gene matches. CDR3 region: CASSVGTALQETQYF. Here the CDR3 DNA reads TGTGCCAGCAGCGTCGGGACAGCGTTACAAGAGACCCAGTACTTC.

With regard to this clone: The same CDR3 can be traced to other DNA sequences in this sample. The chain has TRBV5-1 and TRBJ1-6; D gene ambiguous. The V gene's germline CDR1 is SGHRS and CDR2 YFSETQ. V lost 0 bases and J 7 bases, leaving 5 bases between the germline ends. The CDR3 runs 13 residues. The chain's CDR3 is CASSLVPNSPLHF. CDR3 coding DNA: TGCGCCAGCAGCTTGGTACCAAATTCACCCCTCCACTTT.

The V gene is TRBV9, the J gene TRBJ1-2; D is uncertain. Germline V lookup: CDR1 SGDLS, CDR2 YYNGEE. Trimming took off 3 bases at V and 3 bases at J, with 18 bases between the two ends. CDR3 length: 16 amino acids. CDR3 coding DNA: TGTGCCAGCAGCGCCTTCCCCACTAGGTCCCACTATGGCTACACCTTC. Its protein product is CASSAFPTRSHYGYTF. Complete variable domain (other parts from reference TRBV9 and TRBJ1-2): DSGVTQTPKHLITATGQRVTLRCSPRSGDLSVYWYQQSLDQGLQFLIQYYNGEERAKGNILERFSAQQFPDLHSELNLSSLELGDSALYFCASSAFPTRSHYGYTFGSGTRLTVV.

The rearrangement links TRBV7-2 to TRBJ2-3; D is perhaps TRBD1 or TRBD2 (7 bases each). The germline V gene has CDR1 SGHTA and CDR2 FQGNSA. V lost 1 base and J 2 bases, leaving 16 bases between the germline ends. This CDR3 comprises 17 residues. Written as DNA, the CDR3 is TGTGCCAGCAGCTTAGGAGGGGGCGGGGGTCACACAGATACGCAGTATTTT. This translates into CASSLGGGGGHTDTQYF.

Concerning this clone itself: The junction does not match germline at one end; this may be a read error. This sequence joins TRBV3-1 (or the pseudogene TRBV3-2) and TRBJ2-5; either TRBD1 or TRBD2 may supply D (5 bases each). Germline V gene data show CDR1 as LGHDT and CDR2 as YNNKEL (reference sequence). The length of the CDR3 is 15 residues. The CDR3: CASSQVGTARESQYF. In DNA form, the CDR3 reads TGTGCCAGCAGCCAAGTCGGGACCGCCAGAGAGTCCCAGTACTTC.

The chain couples TRBV14 to TRBJ1-6; D is undetermined. Trimming removed 4 bases from V and 10 bases from J, with 14 bases in between. This CDR3 has 14 residues. CDR1 is SGHDN and CDR2 is FVKESK in the germline V gene. Here the CDR3 reads CASSLGSDGSPLHF. In DNA, the CDR3 is TGTGCCAGCAGCCTAGGTTCTGATGGCTCACCCCTCCACTTT. The full variable domain, rest sourced from reference TRBV14 and TRBJ1-6, is EAGVTQFPSHSVIEKGQTVTLRCDPISGHDNLYWYRRVMGKEIKFLLHFVKESKQDESGMPNNRFLAERTGGTYSTLKVQPAELEDSGVYFCASSLGSDGSPLHFGNGTRLTVT.

The J gene is TRBJ2-3, the V gene TRBV7-9; 8 bases are a match to TRBD1. Per germline, CDR1 SEHNR and CDR2 FQNEAQ (reference sequence). The V and J ends lost 5 bases and 3 bases, in that order; junction bases with no gene match: 13. The CDR3 runs 17 residues. For the CDR3, the DNA is TGTGCCAGCAGCCCCGTCCCGGGACAGGTGAAGACAGATACGCAGTATTTT. Protein product: CASSPVPGQVKTDTQYF.

The table lists this clone with a few counts. This sequence joins TRBV10-1 and TRBJ2-7; D gene unclear. The CDR3 has 13 amino acids. V lost 7 bases and J 3 bases, leaving 13 bases between the germline ends. Germline CDR1 and CDR2: WNHNN and SYGVQD (reference sequence). The CDR3 here is CASTAAPGYEQYF. The CDR3 coding sequence is TGCGCCAGCACCGCCGCCCCCGGCTACGAGCAGTACTTC.

The chain carries TRBV5-4 and TRBJ2-4; 7 bases match TRBD1. There are 15 residues in the CDR3. V was pared by 3 bases and J by 7 bases, with 10 bases of the junction left unmatched. Germline values: CDR1 SGHNT, CDR2 YYREEE (reference sequence). The CDR3 spells CASSYQTGNRNIQYF. The CDR3 bases are TGTGCCAGCAGCTATCAGACAGGGAATAGGAACATTCAGTACTTC. Variable domain in full (rest from reference TRBV5-4 and TRBJ2-4): ETGVTQSPTHLIKTRGQQVTLRCSSQSGHNTVSWYQQALGQGPQFIFQYYREEENGRGNFPPRFSGLQFPNYSSELNVNALELDDSALYLCASSYQTGNRNIQYFGAGTRLSVL.